These 26 T cell receptor beta chains were sequenced from one sample in a study of monozygotic twins with inflammatory bowel disease. TCRdb reworked the 5' RACE reads into one entry per CDR3 protein, no DNA. Reported are roughly 330,000 distinct CDR3 sequences; the ten largest clones contain 2% to 2.5%. Sequencing used blood. Source of these receptors: a human donor with ulcerative colitis or Crohn's disease, or a healthy co-twin of an affected twin (not recorded which).

The chain uses TRBV30 and TRBJ2-3; the TCRdb call, TRBD2, lacks DNA for checking. CDR1 and CDR2 (germline): GTSNPN, SVGIG (reference sequence). The CDR3 is made up of 14 amino acids. CDR3 protein: CAWGGLAAPDTQYF.

This CDR3 is CSAREAGWLTEAFF. This rearrangement joins TRBV20-1 to TRBJ1-1. The CDR3 sequence is 14 residues long. In germline, CDR1 is DFQATT, CDR2 SNEGSKA (reference sequence).

This chain links TRBV29-1 with TRBJ2-3. CDR3 size: 12 residues. Germline lookup yields CDR1 SQVTM and CDR2 ANQGSEA. The CDR3: CSAEISTDTQYF.

The genes are TRBV5-1 and TRBJ2-4; the D call from TCRdb, TRBD2, cannot be confirmed without DNA. CDR1 is SGHRS, CDR2 YFSETQ, per germline. This CDR3 comprises 16 residues. The CDR3 protein is CASSLEVAGVKNIQYF.

The genes are TRBV3-1 and TRBJ1-1. CDR3 length equals 15 residues. Germline V gene sequence: CDR1 LGHDT, CDR2 YNNKEL (reference sequence). The CDR3: CASSQDPWAGTEAFF.

The V gene is TRBV6-1, the J gene TRBJ1-1. CDR1 is MNHNS and CDR2 is SASEGT in the germline V gene. The CDR3 loop spans 13 amino acids. CDR3 residues: CASSTSGRTEAFF.

The chain uses TRBV5-1 and TRBJ2-2. Germline V gene sequence: CDR1 SGHRS, CDR2 YFSETQ. CDR3 length: 12 amino acids. This CDR3 is CASSLGPAELFF.

V is TRBV6-2 or TRBV6-3 and J is TRBJ1-5. This CDR3 has 17 amino acids. Germline V gene lookup returns CDR1 MNHEY and CDR2 SVGEGT. The CDR3 spells CASSFSDANQRYQPQHF.

This chain joins TRBV20-1 and TRBJ2-3; TCRdb's D call of TRBD2 is untestable without DNA. Germline-derived CDR1 and CDR2 are DFQATT and SNEGSKA (reference sequence). The CDR3 has 14 residues. The CDR3 protein is CSARPGLALGTQYF.

The chain uses TRBV7-9 and TRBJ2-3. The germline CDR1 and CDR2 sequences are SEHNR and FQNEAQ (reference sequence). The CDR3 consists of 11 residues. The CDR3 spells CASWATDTQYF.

V and J are TRBV20-1 and TRBJ2-1. There are 13 residues in the CDR3. The germline V gene has CDR1 DFQATT and CDR2 SNEGSKA (reference sequence). CDR3 loop: CSAIKSDYNEQFF.

The chain is built from TRBV6-6 and TRBJ2-3; TCRdb proposes TRBD1, but this gene call is untestable without DNA. The CDR3 is 13 residues long. Looked up from germline, CDR1 is MNHNY and CDR2 is SVGAGI (reference sequence). The CDR3 protein is CASSYRGGDTQYF.

This chain links TRBV4-1 with TRBJ2-1; the TCRdb D gene call, TRBD2, has no DNA to confirm it. Germline V gene sequence: CDR1 MGHRA, CDR2 YSYEKL. The CDR3 sequence is 17 residues long. The CDR3 spells CASSQAHAGTSLDEQFF.

This sequence joins TRBV29-1 and TRBJ2-7; TCRdb's assignment of TRBD1 cannot be checked, as there is no DNA. The CDR3 is 12 amino acids. Germline V gene sequence: CDR1 SQVTM, CDR2 ANQGSEA. The CDR3 protein is CSARDDRYEQYF.

The V and J genes are TRBV29-1 and TRBJ2-2. The CDR3 runs to 12 residues. Germline V gives CDR1 SQVTM, CDR2 ANQGSEA. CDR3 loop: CSVRLYTGELFF.

The chain employs TRBV20-1 and TRBJ2-5; TCRdb picks TRBD2, but there is no DNA to check that call. Germline V gene data show CDR1 as DFQATT and CDR2 as SNEGSKA (reference sequence). The CDR3 is 14 residues long. The CDR3 sequence: CSAAGGKPQETQYF.

The rearrangement links TRBV7-9 to TRBJ1-1. There are 14 residues in the CDR3. Germline V gene data show CDR1 as SEHNR and CDR2 as FQNEAQ (reference sequence). The CDR3 loop reads CASRHDGVNTEAFF.

This chain connects TRBV10-3 to TRBJ2-3. The germline V gene has CDR1 ENHRY and CDR2 SYGVKD. This CDR3 spans 14 amino acids. The CDR3 reads CAIATGTSTDTQYF.

This chain connects TRBV29-1 to TRBJ2-7; the TCRdb D gene call, TRBD1, has no DNA to confirm it. CDR1 is SQVTM and CDR2 is ANQGSEA in the germline V gene. This CDR3 is built from 12 residues. The CDR3 here is CSAIEQGSEQYF.

V is TRBV5-1 and J is TRBJ2-1. The germline gives CDR1 SGHRS, CDR2 YFSETQ. This CDR3 has 15 residues. CDR3 sequence reads: CASSDVGSSYNEQFF.

The chain joins TRBV12-3 or TRBV12-4 to TRBJ2-3; no DNA is available, so the TRBD1 call from TCRdb remains unchecked. The CDR3 loop spans 15 amino acids. The CDR3 spells CASSFAGGATDTQYF.

The chain is built from TRBV6-1 and TRBJ1-3; TCRdb indicates TRBD1, and absent DNA this call remains unverified. This CDR3 spans 16 amino acids. Germline-derived CDR1 and CDR2 are MNHNS and SASEGT. The CDR3 spells CASRGEQGLRRNTIYF.

The chain links TRBV11-2 to TRBJ2-2; with no DNA, the TCRdb D assignment of TRBD1 cannot be verified. In germline, CDR1 is SGHAT, CDR2 FQNNGV. This CDR3 is built from 13 residues. The CDR3 sequence is CASRGGGPGELFF.

The V gene is TRBV27, the J gene TRBJ1-1; TCRdb indicates TRBD1, and absent DNA this call remains unverified. Germline loops: CDR1 MNHEY, CDR2 SMNVEV (reference sequence). This CDR3 contains 13 residues. The CDR3 loop reads CASSLRGQGGAFF.

The J gene is TRBJ2-1, the V gene TRBV18; the D gene TCRdb calls, TRBD1, cannot be checked with no DNA. The CDR3 is 15 amino acids. Germline CDR1 and CDR2: KGHSH and LQKENI. This chain's CDR3 is CASSPERTAYNEQFF. Full variable domain (missing parts from reference TRBV18 and TRBJ2-1): NAGVMQNPRHLVRRRGQEARLRCSPMKGHSHVYWYRQLPEEGLKFMVYLQKENIIDESGMPKERFSAEFPKEGPSILRIQQVVRGDSAAYFCASSPERTAYNEQFFGPGTRLTVL.

The chain has TRBV4-1 and TRBJ2-3; TCRdb names TRBD1, which stays unverified in the absence of DNA. The CDR3 is 16 residues long. Germline V gene lookup returns CDR1 MGHRA and CDR2 YSYEKL. CDR3 sequence: CARVIYRPGNTDTQYF.